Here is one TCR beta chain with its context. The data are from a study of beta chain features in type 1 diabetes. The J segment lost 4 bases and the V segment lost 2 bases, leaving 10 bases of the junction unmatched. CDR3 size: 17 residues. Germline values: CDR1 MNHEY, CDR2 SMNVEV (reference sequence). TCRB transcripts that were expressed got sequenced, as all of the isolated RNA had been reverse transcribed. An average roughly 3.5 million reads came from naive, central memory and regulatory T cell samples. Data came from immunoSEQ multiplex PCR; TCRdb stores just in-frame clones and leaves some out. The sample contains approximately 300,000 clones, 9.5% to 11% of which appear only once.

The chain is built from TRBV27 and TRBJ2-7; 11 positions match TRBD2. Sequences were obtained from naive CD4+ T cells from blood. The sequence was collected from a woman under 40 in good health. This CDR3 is CASSLVSGRANPYEQYF. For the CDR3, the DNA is TGTGCCAGCAGTTTAGTTAGCGGGAGGGCTAACCCTTACGAGCAGTACTTC.